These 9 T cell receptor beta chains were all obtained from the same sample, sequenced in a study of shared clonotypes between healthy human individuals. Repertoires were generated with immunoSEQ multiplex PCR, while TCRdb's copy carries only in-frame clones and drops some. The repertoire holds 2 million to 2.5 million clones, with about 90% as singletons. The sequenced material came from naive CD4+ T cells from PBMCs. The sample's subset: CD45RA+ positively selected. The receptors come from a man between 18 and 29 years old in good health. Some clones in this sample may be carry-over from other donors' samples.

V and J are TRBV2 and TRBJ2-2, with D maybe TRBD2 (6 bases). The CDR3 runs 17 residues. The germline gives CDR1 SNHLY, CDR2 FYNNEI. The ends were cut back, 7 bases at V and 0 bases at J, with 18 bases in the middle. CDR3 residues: CASISRAGRPNTGELFF. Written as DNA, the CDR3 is TGTGCCAGCATCTCCCGGGCGGGAAGACCGAACACCGGGGAGCTGTTTTTT.

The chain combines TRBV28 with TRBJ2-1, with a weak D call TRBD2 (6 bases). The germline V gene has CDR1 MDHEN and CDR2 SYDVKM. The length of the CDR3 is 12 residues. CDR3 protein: CVVAGLYNEQFF. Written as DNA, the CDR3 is TGTGTTGTGGCGGGACTCTACAATGAGCAGTTCTTC.

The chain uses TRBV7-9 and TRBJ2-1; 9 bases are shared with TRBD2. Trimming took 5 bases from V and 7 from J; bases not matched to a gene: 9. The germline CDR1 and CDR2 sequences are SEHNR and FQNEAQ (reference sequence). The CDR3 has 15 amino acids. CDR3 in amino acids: CASSVSGLASNEQFF. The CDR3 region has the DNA TGTGCCAGCAGCGTCTCGGGACTAGCCTCGAATGAGCAGTTCTTC.

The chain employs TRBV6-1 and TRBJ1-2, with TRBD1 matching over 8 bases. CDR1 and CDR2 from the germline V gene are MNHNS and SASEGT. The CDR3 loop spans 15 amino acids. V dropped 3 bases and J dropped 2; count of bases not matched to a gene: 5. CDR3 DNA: TGTGCCAGCAGTGACCCCCGGACAGGGAACTATGGCTACACCTTC. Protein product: CASSDPRTGNYGYTF.

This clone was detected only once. This chain's CDR3 is CASSSPLAGETDTQYF. DNA for the CDR3: TGTGCCAGCAGCTCCCCCCTAGCGGGAGAGACAGATACGCAGTATTTT. The chain has TRBV7-3 and TRBJ2-3; TRBD2 matches 10 bases. This CDR3 has 16 amino acids. With 4 bases clipped from V and 3 bases from J, the junction kept 7 bases outside the gene matches. Germline lookup yields CDR1 SGHTA and CDR2 FQGTGA.

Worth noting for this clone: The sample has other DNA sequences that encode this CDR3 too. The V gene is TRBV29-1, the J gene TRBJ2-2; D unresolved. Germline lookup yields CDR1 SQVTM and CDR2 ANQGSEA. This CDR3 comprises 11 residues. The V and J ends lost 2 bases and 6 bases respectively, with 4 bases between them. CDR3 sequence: CSVESPGELFF. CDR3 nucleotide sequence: TGCAGCGTTGAAAGTCCCGGGGAGCTGTTTTTT.

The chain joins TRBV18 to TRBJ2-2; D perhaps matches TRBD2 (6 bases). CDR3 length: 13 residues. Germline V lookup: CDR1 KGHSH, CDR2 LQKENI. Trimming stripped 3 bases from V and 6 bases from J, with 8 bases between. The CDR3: CASSPTSPGELFF. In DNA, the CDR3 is TGTGCCAGCTCACCGACTAGTCCCGGGGAGCTGTTTTTT.

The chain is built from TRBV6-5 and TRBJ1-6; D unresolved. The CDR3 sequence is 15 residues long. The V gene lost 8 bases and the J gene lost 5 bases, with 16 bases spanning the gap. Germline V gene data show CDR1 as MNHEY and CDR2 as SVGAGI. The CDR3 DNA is TGTGCCAGCCGAGTAACTACCGGCGATAATTCACCCCTCCACTTT. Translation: CASRVTTGDNSPLHF.

The CDR3 sequence is CASSRDGRREDTQYF. The CDR3 DNA reads TGTGCCAGCAGCAGAGACGGGAGACGCGAAGATACGCAGTATTTT. The J gene is TRBJ2-3, the V gene TRBV27; D is perhaps TRBD2 (6 bases). Deletions cut 6 bases from V and 5 bases from J, with 18 bases between. The CDR3 is made up of 15 amino acids. Germline values: CDR1 MNHEY, CDR2 SMNVEV (reference sequence).